This T cell receptor beta chain originates from a study of T cell responses to AZD1222 COVID-19 vaccine. Study-level findings and limits: There were vaccine-associated CD4 TCRs across spike, dominant at 160-218 and 743-854. Reportedly, nearly half the spike-specific TCRs target unmutated variant regions. The donors showed a predominance of white British ancestry and of females, with possible underestimation of clonal diversity.

Generated by immunoSEQ multiplex PCR, the TCRdb table keeps only in-frame clones and is missing some. The sample includes 150,000 to 200,000 clones, just over 90% of them seen just once. Note on this clone: Its target is not known.

The ends lost 1 base at V and 1 base at J; junction bases unmatched: 1. CDR1 and CDR2 (germline): MDHEN, SYDVKM. This CDR3 has 16 residues. It was second doses at about 4 or about 12 weeks that were pooled. The clonotype originates from an adult who received the AZD1222 COVID-19 vaccine. The V call is TRBV28, the J call TRBJ2-5, with 12 bases fitting TRBD1. The sequences come from peripheral blood, collected 28 days after the second AZD1222 dose. Here the CDR3 reads CASSLSGQGAQETQYF. CDR3 in DNA: TGTGCCAGCAGTTTATCGGGACAGGGGGCCCAAGAGACCCAGTACTTC.